This T cell receptor (beta chain) is from a study of hypomethylating agent response in myelodysplastic syndrome. On the study more broadly: The mean patient age was around 77 +/- 6.3 years, and diploid cytogenetics predominated. Of ten to eleven patients, about 5 carried TET2, the most frequent mutation.

The germline V gene has CDR1 SGHVS and CDR2 FNYEAQ. The V gene end was trimmed by 5 bases and the J gene end by 6 bases; junction bases not matched to a gene: 9. This CDR3 spans 14 amino acids. Generated by immunoSEQ multiplex PCR, the TCRdb table keeps only in-frame clones and is missing some. The sample has nearly 4,500 clones; approximately 82% are singletons. This sample comprised bone marrow, obtained before or after starting hypomethylating agent treatment for myelodysplastic syndrome (not recorded which). The receptor was derived from a human donor with myelodysplastic syndrome. This sequence joins TRBV7-6 and TRBJ2-5, with TRBD1 matching 7 bases. This CDR3 is CASSADRVVKTQYF. CDR3 DNA: TGTGCCAGCAGCGCCGACAGGGTCGTAAAGACCCAGTACTTC.